Sequencing of this TCR beta chain was carried out in a study of OX40 agonist ivuxolimab in advanced cancers. Looking at the study overall: One patient with hepatocellular carcinoma and two with cutaneous melanoma, three in all, had partial responses.

This CDR3 is built from 16 residues. Trimming pared 4 bases from V and 0 bases from J, leaving 16 bases between. Germline V CDR1 and CDR2: LNHDA, SQIVND (reference sequence). Regarding the study as a whole: In general, CD8+ T cells held more expanded clones than CD4+ did, on average. Researchers did not establish what antigens the expanded peripheral T cells target. Also showing low normalized T-cell clonal expansion were some of the nonresponders.

This clone has only a few counts. No antigen is known for it. Here immunoSEQ multiplex PCR was the method, and the copy in TCRdb shows in-frame clones only, minus some. The sample yields about 62,000 clones, about four fifths seen once. The chain uses TRBV19 and TRBJ2-7; D possibly uses TRBD1 or TRBD2 (7 bases each). The sample in question was CD4+ or CD8+ T cells sorted from blood, obtained in a trial of the OX40 agonist ivuxolimab. The origin of this receptor is an adult with an advanced solid tumor such as melanoma, head and neck, liver or kidney cancer. The CDR3 DNA reads TGTGCCAGTAGTACCCAGGGGGGGCCCCTCTCCTACGAGCAGTACTTC. Translation gives CASSTQGGPLSYEQYF.